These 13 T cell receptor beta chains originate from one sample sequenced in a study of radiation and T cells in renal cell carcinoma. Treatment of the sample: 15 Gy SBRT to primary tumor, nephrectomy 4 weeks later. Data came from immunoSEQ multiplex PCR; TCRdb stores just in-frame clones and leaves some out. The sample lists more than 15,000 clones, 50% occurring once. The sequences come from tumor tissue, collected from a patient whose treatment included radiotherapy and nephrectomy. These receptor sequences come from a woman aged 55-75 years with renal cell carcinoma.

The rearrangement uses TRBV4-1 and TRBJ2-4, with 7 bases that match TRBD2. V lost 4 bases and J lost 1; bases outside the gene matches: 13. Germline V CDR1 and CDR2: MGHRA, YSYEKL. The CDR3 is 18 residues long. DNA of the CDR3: TGCGCCAGCAGCCTCCGATCGACTAGCTCCATGGCCAAAAACATTCAGTACTTC. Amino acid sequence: CASSLRSTSSMAKNIQYF.

The CDR3 loop is CASSSGMSTDTQYF. For the CDR3, the DNA is TGCGCCAGCAGCTCCGGGATGTCCACAGATACGCAGTATTTT. The V and J genes are TRBV5-1 and TRBJ2-3, with TRBD2 as a possible D gene (5 bases). The CDR3 sequence is 14 residues long. Germline V CDR1 and CDR2: SGHRS, YFSETQ. The V end lost 3 bases, the J end lost 2 bases, and 10 bases lay between the germline ends.

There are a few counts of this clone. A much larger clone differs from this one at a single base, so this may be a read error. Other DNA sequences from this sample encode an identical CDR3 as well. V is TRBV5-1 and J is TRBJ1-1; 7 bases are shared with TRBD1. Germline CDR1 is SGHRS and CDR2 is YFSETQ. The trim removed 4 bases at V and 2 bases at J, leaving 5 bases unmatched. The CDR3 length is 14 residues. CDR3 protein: CASSPGQPNTEAFF. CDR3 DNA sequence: TGCGCCAGCAGCCCGGGACAGCCAAACACTGAAGCTTTCTTT.

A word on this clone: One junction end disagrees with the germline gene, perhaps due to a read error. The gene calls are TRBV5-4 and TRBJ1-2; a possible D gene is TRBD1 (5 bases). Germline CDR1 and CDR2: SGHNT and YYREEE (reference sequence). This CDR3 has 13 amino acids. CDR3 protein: CASSHSGDLAGNF. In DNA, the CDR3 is TGTGCCAGCAGCCATTCCGGGGACTTGGCGGGAAACTTC.

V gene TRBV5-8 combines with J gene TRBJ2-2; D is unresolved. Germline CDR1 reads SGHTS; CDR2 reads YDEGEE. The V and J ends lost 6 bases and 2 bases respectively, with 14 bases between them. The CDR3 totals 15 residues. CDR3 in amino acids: CASTPRRDNTGELFF. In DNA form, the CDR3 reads TGTGCCAGCACCCCCCGAAGGGATAACACCGGGGAGCTGTTTTTT. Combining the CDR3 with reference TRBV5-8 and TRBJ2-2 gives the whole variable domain EAGVTQSPTHLIKTRGQQATLRCSPISGHTSVYWYQQALGLGLQFLLWYDEGEERNRGNFPPRFSGRQFPNYSSELNVNALELEDSALYLCASTPRRDNTGELFFGEGSRLTVL.

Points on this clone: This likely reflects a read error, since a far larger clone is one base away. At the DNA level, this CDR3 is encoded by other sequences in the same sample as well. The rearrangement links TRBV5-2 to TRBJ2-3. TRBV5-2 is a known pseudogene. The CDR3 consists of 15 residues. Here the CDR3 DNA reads TGTGCCAGCAGCTTAGTCGCCGGATACACAGATACGCAGTATTTT. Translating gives CASSLVAGYTDTQYF.

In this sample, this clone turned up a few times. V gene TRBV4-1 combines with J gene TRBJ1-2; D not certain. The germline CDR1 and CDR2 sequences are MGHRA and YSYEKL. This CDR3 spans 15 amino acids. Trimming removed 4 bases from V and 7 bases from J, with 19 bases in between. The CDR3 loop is CASSLTSKARVGYTF. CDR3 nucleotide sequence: TGCGCCAGCAGCCTGACCTCCAAAGCGAGGGTTGGCTACACCTTC.

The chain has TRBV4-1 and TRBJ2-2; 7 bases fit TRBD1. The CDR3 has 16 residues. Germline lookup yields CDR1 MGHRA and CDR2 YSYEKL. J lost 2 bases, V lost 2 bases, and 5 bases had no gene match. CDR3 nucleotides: TGCGCCAGCAGCCAACCCGGGACAGCCAACACCGGGGAGCTGTTTTTT. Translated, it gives CASSQPGTANTGELFF.

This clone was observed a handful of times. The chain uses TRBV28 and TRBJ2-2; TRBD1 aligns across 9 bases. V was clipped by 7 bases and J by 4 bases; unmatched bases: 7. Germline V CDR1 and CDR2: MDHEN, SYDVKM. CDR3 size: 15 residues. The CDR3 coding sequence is TGTGCCAGCACCCTCGGGACAGGGCTCACCGGGGAGCTGTTTTTT. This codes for CASTLGTGLTGELFF.

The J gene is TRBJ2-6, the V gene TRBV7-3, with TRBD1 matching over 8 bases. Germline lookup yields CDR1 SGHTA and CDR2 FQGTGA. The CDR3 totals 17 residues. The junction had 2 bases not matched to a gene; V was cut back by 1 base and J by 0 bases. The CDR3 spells CASSLNGQGSGANVLTF. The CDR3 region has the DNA TGTGCCAGCAGCTTAAATGGACAGGGCTCTGGGGCCAACGTCCTGACTTTC.

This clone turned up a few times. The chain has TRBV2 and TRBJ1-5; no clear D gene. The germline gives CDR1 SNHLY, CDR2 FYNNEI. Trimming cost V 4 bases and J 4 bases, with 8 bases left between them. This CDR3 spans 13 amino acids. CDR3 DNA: TGTGCCAGCAGTGCACAGCTTAATCAGCCCCAGCATTTT. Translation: CASSAQLNQPQHF.

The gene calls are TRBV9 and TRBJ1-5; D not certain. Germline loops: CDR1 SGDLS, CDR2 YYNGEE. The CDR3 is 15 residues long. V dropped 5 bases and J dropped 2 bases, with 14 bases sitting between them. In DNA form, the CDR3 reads TGTGCCAGCAGTGAGGAGAGGCTGGGCAATCAGCCCCAGCATTTT. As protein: CASSEERLGNQPQHF.

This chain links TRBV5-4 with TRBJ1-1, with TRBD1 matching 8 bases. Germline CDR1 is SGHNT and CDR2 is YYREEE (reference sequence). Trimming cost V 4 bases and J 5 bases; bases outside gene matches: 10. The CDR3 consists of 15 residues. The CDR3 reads CASSPVQGADTEAFF. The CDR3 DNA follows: TGTGCCAGCAGCCCCGTCCAGGGGGCTGATACTGAAGCTTTCTTT.